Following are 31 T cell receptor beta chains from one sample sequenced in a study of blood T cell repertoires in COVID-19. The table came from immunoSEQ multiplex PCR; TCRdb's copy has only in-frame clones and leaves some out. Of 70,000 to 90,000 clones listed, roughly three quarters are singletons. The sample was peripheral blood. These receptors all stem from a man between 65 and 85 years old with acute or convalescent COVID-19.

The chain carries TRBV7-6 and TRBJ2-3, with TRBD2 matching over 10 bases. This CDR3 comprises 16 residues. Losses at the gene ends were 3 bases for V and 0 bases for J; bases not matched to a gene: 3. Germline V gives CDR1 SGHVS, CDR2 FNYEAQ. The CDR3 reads CASSLSGGDSTDTQYF. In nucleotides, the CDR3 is TGTGCCAGCAGCTTGAGCGGGGGGGATAGCACAGATACGCAGTATTTT. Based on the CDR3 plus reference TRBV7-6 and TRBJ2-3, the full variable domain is GAGVSQSPRYKVTKRGQDVALRCDPISGHVSLYWYRQALGQGPEFLTYFNYEAQQDKSGLPNDRFSAERPEGSISTLTIQRTEQRDSAMYRCASSLSGGDSTDTQYFGPGTRLTVL.

CDR3 nucleotides: TGTGCCAGCAGTCTCTTTAGCGGGGGGGAGGGTTTTGAGCAGTTCTTC. Translation: CASSLFSGGEGFEQFF. This rearrangement joins TRBV27 to TRBJ2-1; 11 nucleotides match TRBD2. The V segment lost 5 bases and the J segment 9 bases; nucleotides outside the gene matches: 12. This CDR3 has 16 residues. Germline V gene lookup returns CDR1 MNHEY and CDR2 SMNVEV (reference sequence).

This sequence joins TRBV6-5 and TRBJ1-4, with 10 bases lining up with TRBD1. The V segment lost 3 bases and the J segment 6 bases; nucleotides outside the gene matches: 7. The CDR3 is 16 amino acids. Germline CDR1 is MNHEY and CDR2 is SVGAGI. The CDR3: CASSYSPTGGHEKLFF. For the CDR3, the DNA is TGTGCCAGCAGTTATTCCCCGACAGGGGGCCATGAAAAACTGTTTTTT.

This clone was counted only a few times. Here the CDR3 DNA reads TGTGCCTGGGGGACAGGAACTAACTATGGCTACACCTTC. This codes for CAWGTGTNYGYTF. The chain uses TRBV30 and TRBJ1-2; TRBD1 agrees at 8 bases. V shed 5 bases, J shed 0 bases, and the junction held 2 bases outside the gene matches. CDR1 is GTSNPN, CDR2 SVGIG, per germline (reference sequence). The length of the CDR3 is 13 residues.

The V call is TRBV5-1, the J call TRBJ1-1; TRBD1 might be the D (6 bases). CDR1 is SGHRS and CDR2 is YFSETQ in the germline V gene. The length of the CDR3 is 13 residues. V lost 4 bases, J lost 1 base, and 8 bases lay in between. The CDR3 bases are TGCGCCAGCAGCAAGGGACAGAACACTGAAGCTTTCTTT. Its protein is CASSKGQNTEAFF.

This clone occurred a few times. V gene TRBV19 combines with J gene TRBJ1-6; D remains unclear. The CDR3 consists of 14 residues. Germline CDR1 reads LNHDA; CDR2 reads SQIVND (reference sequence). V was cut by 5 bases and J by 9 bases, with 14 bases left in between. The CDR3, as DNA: TGTGCCAGTAGTGAGACCCAGAGCGGTTCACCCCTCCACTTT. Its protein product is CASSETQSGSPLHF.

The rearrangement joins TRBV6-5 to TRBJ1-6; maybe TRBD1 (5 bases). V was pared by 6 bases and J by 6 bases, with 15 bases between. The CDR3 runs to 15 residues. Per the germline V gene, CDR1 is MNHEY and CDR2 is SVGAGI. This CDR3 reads CASRQGAGPNSPLHF. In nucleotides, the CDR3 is TGTGCCAGCAGACAAGGGGCAGGACCTAATTCACCCCTCCACTTT.

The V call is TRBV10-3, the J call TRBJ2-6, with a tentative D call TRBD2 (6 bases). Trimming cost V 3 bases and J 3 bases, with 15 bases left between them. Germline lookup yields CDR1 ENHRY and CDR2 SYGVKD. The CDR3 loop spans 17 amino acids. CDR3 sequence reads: CAISDGGRRVGANVLTF. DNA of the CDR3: TGTGCCATCAGTGATGGGGGACGGAGGGTTGGGGCCAACGTCCTGACTTTC.

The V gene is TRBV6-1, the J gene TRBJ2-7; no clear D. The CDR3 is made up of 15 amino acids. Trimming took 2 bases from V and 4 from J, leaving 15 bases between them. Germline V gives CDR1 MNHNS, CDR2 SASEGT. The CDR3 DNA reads TGTGCCAGCAGTGAACTAGGCTTTGGCCCTTACGAGCAGTACGTC. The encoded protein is CASSELGFGPYEQYV.

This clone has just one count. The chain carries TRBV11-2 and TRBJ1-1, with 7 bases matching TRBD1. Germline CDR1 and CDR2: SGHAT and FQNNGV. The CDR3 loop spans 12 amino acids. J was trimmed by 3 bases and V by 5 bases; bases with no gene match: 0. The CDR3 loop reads CASSQGDTEAFF. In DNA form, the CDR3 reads TGTGCCAGCAGCCAGGGGGACACTGAAGCTTTCTTT. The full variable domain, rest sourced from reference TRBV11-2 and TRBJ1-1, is EAGVAQSPRYKIIEKRQSVAFWCNPISGHATLYWYQQILGQGPKLLIQFQNNGVVDDSQLPKDRFSAERLKGVDSTLKIQPAKLEDSAVYLCASSQGDTEAFFGQGTRLTVV.

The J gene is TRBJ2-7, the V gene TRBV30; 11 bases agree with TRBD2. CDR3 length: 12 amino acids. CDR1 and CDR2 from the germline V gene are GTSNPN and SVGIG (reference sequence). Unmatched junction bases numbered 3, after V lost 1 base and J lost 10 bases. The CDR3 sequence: CAWSGLAGSQYF. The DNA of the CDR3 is TGTGCCTGGAGTGGACTAGCGGGGAGCCAGTACTTC.

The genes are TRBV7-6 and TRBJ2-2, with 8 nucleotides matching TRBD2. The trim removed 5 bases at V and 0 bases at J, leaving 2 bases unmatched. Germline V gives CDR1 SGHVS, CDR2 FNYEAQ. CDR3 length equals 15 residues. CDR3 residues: CASSLLAANTGELFF. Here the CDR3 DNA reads TGTGCCAGCAGCCTACTAGCGGCGAACACCGGGGAGCTGTTTTTT.

Here the CDR3 reads CASGQTSGGAKDTQYF. Here the CDR3 DNA reads TGTGCCAGCGGACAGACTAGCGGGGGGGCGAAAGATACGCAGTATTTT. This sequence joins TRBV5-5 and TRBJ2-3, with 14 bases aligning to TRBD2. The length of the CDR3 is 16 residues. Trimming took 7 bases from V and 5 from J; bases not matched to a gene: 9. Germline lookup yields CDR1 SGHKS and CDR2 YYEKEE (reference sequence).

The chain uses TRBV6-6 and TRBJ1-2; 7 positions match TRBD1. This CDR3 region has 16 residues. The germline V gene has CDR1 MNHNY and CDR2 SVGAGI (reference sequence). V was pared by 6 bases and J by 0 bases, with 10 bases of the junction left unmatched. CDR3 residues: CASSDPGQPANYGYTF. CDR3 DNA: TGTGCCAGCAGCGATCCGGGACAGCCTGCTAACTATGGCTACACCTTC.

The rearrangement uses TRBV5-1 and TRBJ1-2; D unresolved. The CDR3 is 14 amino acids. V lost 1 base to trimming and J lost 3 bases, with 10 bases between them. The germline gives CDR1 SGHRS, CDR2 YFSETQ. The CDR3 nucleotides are TGCGCCAGCAGCTTGTCGGTTTTTGACTATGGCTACACCTTC. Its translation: CASSLSVFDYGYTF.

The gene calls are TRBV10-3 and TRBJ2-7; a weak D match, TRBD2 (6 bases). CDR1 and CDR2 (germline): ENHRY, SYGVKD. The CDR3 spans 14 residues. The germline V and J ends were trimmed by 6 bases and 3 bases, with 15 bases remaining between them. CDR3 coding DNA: TGTGCCATCAGCCCCGCCGAGACTAGCTACGAGCAGTACTTC. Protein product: CAISPAETSYEQYF.

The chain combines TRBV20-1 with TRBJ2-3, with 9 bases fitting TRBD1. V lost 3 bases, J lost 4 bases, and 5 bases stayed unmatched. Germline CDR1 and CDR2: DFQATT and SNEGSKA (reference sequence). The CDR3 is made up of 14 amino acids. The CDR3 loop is CSASWGQGSDTQYF. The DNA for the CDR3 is TGCAGTGCTAGTTGGGGACAGGGATCAGATACGCAGTATTTT.

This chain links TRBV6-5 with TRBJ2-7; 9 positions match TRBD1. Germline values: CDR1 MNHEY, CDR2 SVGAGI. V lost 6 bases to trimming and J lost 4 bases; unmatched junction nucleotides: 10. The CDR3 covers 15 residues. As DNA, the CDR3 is TGTGCCAGCAGAGCCGGGACAGGGAATTGGTACGAGCAGTACGTC. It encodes CASRAGTGNWYEQYV.

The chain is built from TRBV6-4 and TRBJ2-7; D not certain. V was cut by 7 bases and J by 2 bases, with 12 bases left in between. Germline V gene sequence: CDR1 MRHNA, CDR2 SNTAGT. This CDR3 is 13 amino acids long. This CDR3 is CASIARVPYEQYF. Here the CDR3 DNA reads TGTGCCAGCATCGCCCGGGTCCCCTACGAGCAGTACTTC.

CDR3 sequence reads: CASSQSGTGGTEAFF. Written as DNA, the CDR3 is TGTGCCAGCAGCCAATCTGGGACAGGGGGCACTGAAGCTTTCTTT. The V gene is TRBV16, the J gene TRBJ1-1; 11 bases are shared with TRBD1. CDR3 length equals 15 residues. V was clipped by 0 bases and J by 4 bases; unmatched bases: 1. CDR1 is KGHSY, CDR2 FQNENV, per germline.

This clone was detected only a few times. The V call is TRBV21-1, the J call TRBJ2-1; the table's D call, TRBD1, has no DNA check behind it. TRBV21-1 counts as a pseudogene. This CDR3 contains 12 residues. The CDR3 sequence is CATGTDINEQFF. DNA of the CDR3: TGTGCCACCGGGACAGACATCAATGAGCAGTTCTTC.

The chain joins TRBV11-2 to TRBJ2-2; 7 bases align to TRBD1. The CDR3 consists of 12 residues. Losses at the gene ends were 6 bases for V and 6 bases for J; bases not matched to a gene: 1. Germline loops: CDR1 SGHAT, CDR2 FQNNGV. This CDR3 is CASRQGAGELFF. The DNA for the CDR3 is TGTGCCAGCAGGCAGGGGGCCGGGGAGCTGTTTTTT. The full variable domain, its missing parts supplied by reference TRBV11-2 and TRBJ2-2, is EAGVAQSPRYKIIEKRQSVAFWCNPISGHATLYWYQQILGQGPKLLIQFQNNGVVDDSQLPKDRFSAERLKGVDSTLKIQPAKLEDSAVYLCASRQGAGELFFGEGSRLTVL.

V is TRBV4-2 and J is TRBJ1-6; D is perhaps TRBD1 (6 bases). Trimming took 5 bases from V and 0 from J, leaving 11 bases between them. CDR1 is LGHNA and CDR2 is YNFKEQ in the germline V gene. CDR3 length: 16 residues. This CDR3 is CASSLQGNSYNSPLHF. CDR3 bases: TGTGCCAGCAGCTTACAGGGTAACTCCTATAATTCACCCCTCCACTTT.

The DNA for the CDR3 is TGTGCCAGCAGACCTTCGACAGGGAAGTATGGCTACACCTTC. Residues: CASRPSTGKYGYTF. This chain uses TRBV2 with TRBJ1-2; 7 nucleotides align to TRBD1. Germline V gene sequence: CDR1 SNHLY, CDR2 FYNNEI. The V segment lost 6 bases and the J segment 5 bases; nucleotides outside the gene matches: 9. CDR3 length: 14 residues.

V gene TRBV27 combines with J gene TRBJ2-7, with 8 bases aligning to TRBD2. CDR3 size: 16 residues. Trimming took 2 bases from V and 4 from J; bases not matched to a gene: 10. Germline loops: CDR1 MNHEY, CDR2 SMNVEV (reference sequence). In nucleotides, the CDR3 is TGTGCCAGCAGTTTAAGGGCCCTCAGCGGGGGTTACGAGCAGTACTTC. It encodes CASSLRALSGGYEQYF.

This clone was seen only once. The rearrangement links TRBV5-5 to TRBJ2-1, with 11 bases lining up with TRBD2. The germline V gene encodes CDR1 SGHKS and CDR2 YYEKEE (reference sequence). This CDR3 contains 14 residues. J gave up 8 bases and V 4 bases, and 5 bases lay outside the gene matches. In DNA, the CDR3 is TGTGCCAGCAGCCTACTAGCGGGAGCGGATGAGCAGTTCTTC. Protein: CASSLLAGADEQFF.

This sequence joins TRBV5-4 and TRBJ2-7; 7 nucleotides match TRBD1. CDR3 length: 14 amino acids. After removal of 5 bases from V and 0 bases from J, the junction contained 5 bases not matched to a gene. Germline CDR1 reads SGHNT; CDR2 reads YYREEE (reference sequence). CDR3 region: CASSHTGDSYEQYF. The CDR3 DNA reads TGTGCCAGCAGTCATACAGGGGACTCCTACGAGCAGTACTTC. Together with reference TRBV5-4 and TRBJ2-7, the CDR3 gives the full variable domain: ETGVTQSPTHLIKTRGQQVTLRCSSQSGHNTVSWYQQALGQGPQFIFQYYREEENGRGNFPPRFSGLQFPNYSSELNVNALELDDSALYLCASSHTGDSYEQYFGPGTRLTVT.

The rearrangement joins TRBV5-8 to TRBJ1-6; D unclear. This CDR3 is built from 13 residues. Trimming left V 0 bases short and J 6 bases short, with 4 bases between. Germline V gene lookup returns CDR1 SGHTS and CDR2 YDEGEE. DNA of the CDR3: TGTGCCAGCAGCTTGGGGCCTAATTCACCCCTCCACTTT. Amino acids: CASSLGPNSPLHF.

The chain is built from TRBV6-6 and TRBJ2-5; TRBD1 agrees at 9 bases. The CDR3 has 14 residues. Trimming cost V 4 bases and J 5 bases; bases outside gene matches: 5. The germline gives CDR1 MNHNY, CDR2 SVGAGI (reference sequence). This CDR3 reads CASSSRDRVETQYF. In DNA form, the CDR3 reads TGTGCCAGCAGTTCCCGGGACAGGGTTGAGACCCAGTACTTC.

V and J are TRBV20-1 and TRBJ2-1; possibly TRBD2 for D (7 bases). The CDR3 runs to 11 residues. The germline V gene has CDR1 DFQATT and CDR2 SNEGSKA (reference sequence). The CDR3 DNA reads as TGCGGGGGGGGGCGGCACAATGAGCAGTTCTTC. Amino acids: CGGGRHNEQFF.

The CDR3 coding sequence is TGTGCCAGCAGTGGGACAGGGGGCGGAAGGGAGCAGTACGTC. The encoded protein is CASSGTGGGREQYV. This chain uses TRBV2 with TRBJ2-7; 11 bases agree with TRBD1. With 4 bases clipped from V and 7 bases from J, the junction kept 6 bases outside the gene matches. CDR1 is SNHLY, CDR2 FYNNEI, per germline. The CDR3 loop spans 14 amino acids.